This T cell receptor beta chain was documented in a study of T cells in women clearing cervical HPV infection. The assay was immunoSEQ multiplex PCR, and TCRdb's table has in-frame clones only and misses some. The record lists tens of thousands of clones, of which the ten most abundant hold 6.5% to 7.5%. Comments on this clone: The CDR3 end falls 3 residues outside the read, so it is completed with the germline J gene.

The CDR3 runs 16 residues. CDR1 is GTSNPN, CDR2 SVGIG, per germline (reference sequence). V lost 1 base, J lost 2 bases, and 7 bases stayed unmatched. The genes are TRBV30 and TRBJ1-2, with 10 positions matching TRBD1. Sequenced input: blood buffy coat. The clonotype was recovered from a woman aged 18-69 years with a cervical HPV16 infection that either progressed to CIN3+ or cleared (not recorded which). CDR3 DNA (partial): TGTGCCTGGAGTGGGGGACAGGGGAGGGGGAACTATGGC. It encodes CAWSGGQGRGNYG. The CDR3 reads in full as CAWSGGQGRGNYGYTF.